This TCR beta chain came from a study of blood T cell repertoires in COVID-19. About the study: COVID-19 samples from acute and convalescent phases originated in the United States, Italy and Spain. PBMCs, B-cell-depleted T cells, or T cells were the source of the cDNA or gDNA that made up the material.

With 5 bases removed from V and 0 bases from J, the gap between germline ends came to 8 bases. The CDR3 is 13 residues long. Original processing methods: Amplification with reference gene primers provided the estimates of nucleated cell counts. Sequencing used immunoSEQ multiplex PCR; TCRdb keeps in-frame clones, though not all of them. V and J calls plus clone size are reproduced from that table; the DNA served to infer D and trimming. Here the sample spans 150,000 to 200,000 clones, about 85% being singletons. The chain couples TRBV12-3 or TRBV12-4 to TRBJ2-7; a possible D gene is TRBD1 (5 bases). What was sequenced was peripheral blood. The receptor was derived from an elderly woman with acute or convalescent COVID-19. As DNA, the CDR3 is TGTGCCAGCAGTCCCGACAGCTCCTACGAGCAGTACTTC. Its protein is CASSPDSSYEQYF.